This T cell receptor beta chain was recovered during a study of blood T cell repertoires in COVID-19. This clone was recorded a few times. Sequencing was performed with immunoSEQ multiplex PCR; in TCRdb, only in-frame clones are kept and a portion is missing. The data contain some 290,000 clones, roughly 90% of them singletons. The V segment lost 6 bases and the J segment 5 bases; nucleotides outside the gene matches: 7. Germline V gene data show CDR1 as MNHEY and CDR2 as SVGEGT. The CDR3 contains 13 residues. The TCR sequence derives from a woman in her 30s with COVID-19, enrolled during active disease. The chain uses TRBV6-2 or TRBV6-3 and TRBJ2-7; 7 positions match TRBD1. The sample was peripheral blood. CDR3 nucleotide sequence: TGTGCCAGCAGCCTCCTAGACAGGGACGAGCAGTACTTC. Its protein is CASSLLDRDEQYF.